The 8 T cell receptor beta chains listed next were all sequenced from one sample in a study of CD8+ T cells in alopecia areata. cDNA reverse transcribed from extracted RNA served as the sequencing template. TCRdb's table, derived via immunoSEQ multiplex PCR, lists solely in-frame clones and lacks some. The sample records 210,000 or so clones, approximately 70% being singletons. The treatment is: oral pan-JAK inhibitor, 5-10 mg twice daily. Sequences were derived from CD4+ T cells sorted from blood, sampled at approximately week 44, from a patient treated with tofacitinib. The receptors come from a human donor with alopecia areata.

J is TRBJ1-4 and V is TRBV29-1; TRBD1 is a possible D gene (5 bases). Germline lookup yields CDR1 SQVTM and CDR2 ANQGSEA. The CDR3 is made up of 12 amino acids. Trimming took off 7 bases at V and 3 bases at J, with 9 bases between the two ends. The CDR3 region is CSAGWSNEKLFF. The DNA for the CDR3 is TGCAGCGCAGGGTGGTCTAATGAAAAACTGTTTTTT.

This clone was recorded a few times. The chain links TRBV23-1 to TRBJ1-2, with D perhaps matching TRBD1 (5 bases). TRBV23-1 is filed as an ORF, its function uncertain. V gave up 5 bases and J gave up 5 bases, with 18 bases separating them. This CDR3 region has 15 residues. This chain's CDR3 is CASSLRQRDEYGYTF. Written as DNA, the CDR3 is TGCGCCAGCAGTTTAAGACAGAGGGATGAGTATGGCTACACCTTC.

This clone was counted a few times. Within the sample, other DNA sequences also encode this same CDR3. V usage is TRBV2 and J usage is TRBJ1-5; TRBD1 aligns across 9 bases. There are 14 residues in the CDR3. Germline V gives CDR1 SNHLY, CDR2 FYNNEI. Germline trimming cut 6 bases from V and 1 base from J; bases unmatched to any gene: 1. In DNA form, the CDR3 reads TGTGCCAGCAGGGGACAGGGCAGCAATCAGCCCCAGCATTTT. Protein product: CASRGQGSNQPQHF. Full variable domain (outside the CDR3, taken from reference TRBV2 and TRBJ1-5): EPEVTQTPSHQVTQMGQEVILRCVPISNHLYFYWYRQILGQKVEFLVSFYNNEISEKSEIFDDQFSVERPDGSNFTLKIRSTKLEDSAMYFCASRGQGSNQPQHFGDGTRLSIL.

This clone was seen once. The rearrangement links TRBV29-1 to TRBJ1-2; D is unresolved. V gave up 1 base and J gave up 8 bases, with 11 bases separating them. The germline CDR1 and CDR2 sequences are SQVTM and ANQGSEA. This CDR3 region has 12 residues. CDR3 sequence reads: CSVEGVDGGYTF. CDR3 in DNA: TGCAGCGTTGAAGGGGTGGACGGCGGCTACACCTTC.

The chain links TRBV6-1 to TRBJ1-1, with D possibly matching TRBD1 (6 bases). The CDR3 loop spans 15 amino acids. CDR1 MNHNS and CDR2 SASEGT come from the germline V gene. V lost 8 bases to trimming and J lost 5 bases, with 21 bases between them. CDR3 bases: TGTGCCAGCGGTAAGGGGGAGGTCGATGGGACTGAAGCTTTCTTT. Residues: CASGKGEVDGTEAFF.

V is TRBV4-3 and J is TRBJ2-7, with a weak D call TRBD2 (6 bases). Germline V CDR1 and CDR2: LGHNA, YSLEER. The length of the CDR3 is 17 residues. With 1 base removed from V and 1 base from J, the gap between germline ends came to 17 bases. The CDR3 DNA follows: TGCGCCAGCAGCCAAGGACTCGCGGCGGGGCGATCCTACGAGCAGTACTTC. It translates to CASSQGLAAGRSYEQYF.

The genes are TRBV29-1 and TRBJ1-1; no reliable D call. Between the trimmed V and J ends, which lost 5 bases and 0 bases, there was a span of 16 bases. The CDR3 spans 15 residues. Germline V gene lookup returns CDR1 SQVTM and CDR2 ANQGSEA. The CDR3 is CSVRGMALMNTEAFF. CDR3 bases: TGCAGCGTTAGAGGCATGGCCCTCATGAACACTGAAGCTTTCTTT.

The chain combines TRBV5-4 with TRBJ1-2; 7 bases agree with TRBD1. Trimming at V came to 4 bases and at J to 6 bases, leaving 6 bases not matched to a gene. Germline V gives CDR1 SGHNT, CDR2 YYREEE (reference sequence). The length of the CDR3 is 13 residues. The CDR3 reads CASSQTGTHGYTF. Here the CDR3 DNA reads TGTGCCAGCAGCCAGACAGGGACTCATGGCTACACCTTC.